This T cell receptor (beta chain) came from a study of Tregs in tolerant kidney transplant recipients (dated by TCRdb to 2018 to 2020). About the full investigation: The transplants used related donors along with nonmyeloablative bone marrow transplantation, and in the human trials mixed chimerism was transient. Before combined kidney and bone marrow transplantation, this study identified donor-specific regulatory T cells using TCRbeta sequencing and then followed those same cells after transplant. Paper-wide results and their limitations: Because the study included only a small number of patients, the results must be confirmed in larger populations and under other immunosuppression protocols. Biological reproducibility was not examined directly, but technical replication error appeared to be minimal. Donor-specific Treg expansion exceeded global Treg expansion in tolerant patients, suggesting antigen-driven rather than nonspecific expansion. The most biologically relevant and donor-specific TCRbeta repertoire appeared to be identified by expanding Tregs with activated donor B cells. For some patients, the PCR primers changed as time went on, which meant samples from those patients could not be compared with one another at the nucleotide level.

Genomic DNA was extracted from sorted cells with the QIAGEN DNeasy Blood and Tissue Kit for TCRbeta CDR3 sequencing. High-throughput TCRbeta CDR3 sequencing, which included PCR amplification with bias correction and internal controls, was done commercially through immunoSEQ. As for how the authors treated the data: Unique productive TCRbeta sequences were defined by CDR3 nucleotide sequence where primers matched, and otherwise by CDR3 amino acid sequence together with Vbeta and Jbeta genes. As a correction for sorting error, sequences shared between sorted populations at a frequency ratio of 2:1 or less were discarded, and the remaining shared sequences were assigned to the higher population. A sequence counted as donor-reactive if, in CFSE-low cells, the sequence had a frequency of at least 0.01% and was expanded at least 5-fold compared with unstimulated cells. Jensen-Shannon divergence, calculated on the top 100 TCRbeta sequences ranked by frequency, was used to quantify repertoire divergence. For samples with multiple sequencing runs, sorting error was corrected separately for each run before the runs were pooled. TCRdb obtained this table from immuneACCESS and retained in-frame rearrangements with V and J assigned. These tables miss some clones; where compared with another copy, unresolved V genes account for less than half of the shortfall, and the remainder is unexplained. V, J and clone size were drawn from that table, and D and trimming were deduced from the DNA. This sample's listing comprises about 48,000 clones. The ten largest clonotypes hold around 0.8% of the sample.

Counted from cysteine to phenylalanine, this CDR3 has 13 amino acids. The DNA shown is the part of the CDR3 that was read: 30 bases, in frame from base 1. The germline V gene gives CDR1 as SGHRS and CDR2 as YFSETQ. The germline ends are 7 bases apart after V is trimmed by 1 base and J by 5 bases. Worth noting for this clone: The target of this receptor is not known. The DNA ends 3 residues before the CDR3 does, and the rest of the CDR3 is filled in from the germline J gene.

This specimen's time point label, per the study, means: blood sample drawn before combined kidney and bone marrow transplant. Thawed PBMCs were FACS-sorted into unstimulated Tregs (CD4+CD25+CD127-), CD4+ non-Tregs (CD4+CD25-), CD4 cells and CD8 cells. Patients were several combined kidney and bone marrow transplant recipients from the ITN036ST trial, and only these trial subjects had samples available. Healthy control blood was separated into PBMCs by Ficoll density gradient and cryopreserved, and patient PBMCs were collected both before and after transplant. The TCR was taken from a human donor who received a combined kidney and bone marrow transplant. This specimen consisted of CD4+ T cells from blood, obtained before the transplant. The rearrangement combines TRBV5-1 with TRBJ2-1, with the D gene uncertain. The CDR3 region has the sequence CASSLQVNNEQFF. The covered CDR3 bases are TGCGCCAGCAGCTTGCAGGTGAACAATGAG.